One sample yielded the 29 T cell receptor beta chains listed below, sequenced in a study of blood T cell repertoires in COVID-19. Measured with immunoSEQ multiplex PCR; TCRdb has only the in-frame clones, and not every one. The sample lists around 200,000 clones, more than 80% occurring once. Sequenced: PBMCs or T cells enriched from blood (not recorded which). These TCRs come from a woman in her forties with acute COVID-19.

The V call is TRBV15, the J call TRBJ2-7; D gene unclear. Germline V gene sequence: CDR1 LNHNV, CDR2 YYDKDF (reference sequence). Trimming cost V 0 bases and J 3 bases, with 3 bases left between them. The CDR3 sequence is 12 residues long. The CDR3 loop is CATSRDRYEQYF. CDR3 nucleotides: TGTGCCACCAGCAGAGATCGCTACGAGCAGTACTTC.

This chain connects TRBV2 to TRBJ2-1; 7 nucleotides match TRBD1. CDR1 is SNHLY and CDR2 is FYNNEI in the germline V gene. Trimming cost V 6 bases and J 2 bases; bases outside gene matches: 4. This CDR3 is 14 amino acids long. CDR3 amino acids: CASRPGGPYNEQFF. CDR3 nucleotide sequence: TGTGCCAGCAGACCAGGGGGTCCCTACAATGAGCAGTTCTTC.

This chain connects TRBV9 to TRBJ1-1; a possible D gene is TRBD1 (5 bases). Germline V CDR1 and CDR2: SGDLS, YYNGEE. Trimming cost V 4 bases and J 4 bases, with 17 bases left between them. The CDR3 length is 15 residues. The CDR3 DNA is TGTGCCAGCAGCCCGAGGGGAGGGGACGGCACTGAAGCTTTCTTT. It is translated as CASSPRGGDGTEAFF. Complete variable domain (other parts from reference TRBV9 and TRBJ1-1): DSGVTQTPKHLITATGQRVTLRCSPRSGDLSVYWYQQSLDQGLQFLIQYYNGEERAKGNILERFSAQQFPDLHSELNLSSLELGDSALYFCASSPRGGDGTEAFFGQGTRLTVV.

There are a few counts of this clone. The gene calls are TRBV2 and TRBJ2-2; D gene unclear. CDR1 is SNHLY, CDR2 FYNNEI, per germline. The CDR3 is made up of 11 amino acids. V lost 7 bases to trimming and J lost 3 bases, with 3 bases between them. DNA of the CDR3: TGTGCCAGCACGGACACCGGGGAGCTGTTTTTT. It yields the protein CASTDTGELFF.

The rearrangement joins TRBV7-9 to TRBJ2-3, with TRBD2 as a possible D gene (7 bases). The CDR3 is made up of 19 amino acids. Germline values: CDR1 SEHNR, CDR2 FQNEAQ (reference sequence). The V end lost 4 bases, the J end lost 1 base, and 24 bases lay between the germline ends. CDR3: CASSSASLGGARGTDTQYF. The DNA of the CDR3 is TGTGCCAGCAGCTCCGCCAGCCTTGGGGGGGCGCGGGGCACAGATACGCAGTATTTT.

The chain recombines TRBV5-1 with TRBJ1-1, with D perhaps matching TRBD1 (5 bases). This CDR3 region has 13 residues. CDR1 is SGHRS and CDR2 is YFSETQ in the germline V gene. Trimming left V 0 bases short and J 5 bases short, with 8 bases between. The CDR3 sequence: CASSLEGLTEAFF. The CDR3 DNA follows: TGCGCCAGCAGCTTGGAGGGGCTGACTGAAGCTTTCTTT.

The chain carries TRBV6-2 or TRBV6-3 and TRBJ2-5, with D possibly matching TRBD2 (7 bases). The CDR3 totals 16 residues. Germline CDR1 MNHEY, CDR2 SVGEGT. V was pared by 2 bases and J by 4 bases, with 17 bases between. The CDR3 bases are TGTGCCAGCAGTTACCCCGCCAGGGGCGGGAGAGAGACCCAGTACTTC. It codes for CASSYPARGGRETQYF.

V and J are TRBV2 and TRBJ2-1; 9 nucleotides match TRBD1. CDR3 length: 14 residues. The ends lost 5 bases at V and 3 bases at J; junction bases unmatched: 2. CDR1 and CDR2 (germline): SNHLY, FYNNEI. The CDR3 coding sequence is TGTGCCAGCAGTTTGACAGGGGGCTACAATGAGCAGTTCTTC. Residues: CASSLTGGYNEQFF.

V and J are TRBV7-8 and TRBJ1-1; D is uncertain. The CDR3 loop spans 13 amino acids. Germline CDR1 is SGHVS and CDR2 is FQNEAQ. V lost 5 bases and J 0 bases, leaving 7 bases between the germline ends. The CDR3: CASSHGLNTEAFF. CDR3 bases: TGTGCCAGCAGCCACGGTTTGAACACTGAAGCTTTCTTT.

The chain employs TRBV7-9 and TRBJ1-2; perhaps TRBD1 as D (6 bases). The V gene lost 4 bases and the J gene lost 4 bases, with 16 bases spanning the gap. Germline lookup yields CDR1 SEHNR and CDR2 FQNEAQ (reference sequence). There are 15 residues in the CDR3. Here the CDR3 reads CASSSHPQGIYGYTF. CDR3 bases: TGTGCCAGCAGCTCTCATCCCCAGGGGATCTATGGCTACACCTTC. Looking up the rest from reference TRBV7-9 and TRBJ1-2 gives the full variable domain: DTGVSQNPRHKITKRGQNVTFRCDPISEHNRLYWYRQTLGQGPEFLTYFQNEAQLEKSRLLSDRFSAERPKGSFSTLEIQRTEQGDSAMYLCASSSHPQGIYGYTFGSGTRLTVV.

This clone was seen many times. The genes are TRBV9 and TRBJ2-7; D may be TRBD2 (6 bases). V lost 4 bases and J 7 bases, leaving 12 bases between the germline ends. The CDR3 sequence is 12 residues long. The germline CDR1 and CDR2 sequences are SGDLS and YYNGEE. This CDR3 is CASSPSAGEQYF. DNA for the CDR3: TGTGCCAGCAGCCCGAGCGCGGGGGAGCAGTACTTC.

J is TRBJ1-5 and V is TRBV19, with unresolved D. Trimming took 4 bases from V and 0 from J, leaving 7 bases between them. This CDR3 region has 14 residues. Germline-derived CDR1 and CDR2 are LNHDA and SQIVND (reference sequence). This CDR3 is CASSTPLSNQPQHF. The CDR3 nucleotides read TGTGCCAGTAGTACCCCCCTTAGCAATCAGCCCCAGCATTTT.

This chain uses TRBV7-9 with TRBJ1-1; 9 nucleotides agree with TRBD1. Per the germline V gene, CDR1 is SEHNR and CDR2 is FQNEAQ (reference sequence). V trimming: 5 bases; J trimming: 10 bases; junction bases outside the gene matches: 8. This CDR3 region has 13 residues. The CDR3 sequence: CASSKETGGPAFF. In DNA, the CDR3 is TGTGCCAGCAGCAAGGAAACAGGGGGCCCAGCTTTCTTT.

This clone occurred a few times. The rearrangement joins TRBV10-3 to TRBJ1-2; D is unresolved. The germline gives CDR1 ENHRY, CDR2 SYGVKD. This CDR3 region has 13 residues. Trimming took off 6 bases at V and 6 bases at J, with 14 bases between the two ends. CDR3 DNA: TGTGCCATCAGCTCAACAAATTATGATGGCTACACCTTC. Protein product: CAISSTNYDGYTF.

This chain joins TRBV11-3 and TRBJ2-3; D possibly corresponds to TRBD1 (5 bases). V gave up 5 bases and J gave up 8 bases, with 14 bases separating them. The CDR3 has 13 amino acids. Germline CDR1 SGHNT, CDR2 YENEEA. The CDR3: CASSAHRGSTQYF. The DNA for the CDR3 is TGTGCCAGCAGCGCACATAGGGGTAGTACGCAGTATTTT.

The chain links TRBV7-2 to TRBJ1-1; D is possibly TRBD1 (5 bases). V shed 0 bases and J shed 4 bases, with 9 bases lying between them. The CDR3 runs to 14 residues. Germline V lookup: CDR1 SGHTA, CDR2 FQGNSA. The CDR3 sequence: CASSLAQGSTEAFF. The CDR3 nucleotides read TGTGCCAGCAGCTTAGCGCAGGGTAGCACTGAAGCTTTCTTT.

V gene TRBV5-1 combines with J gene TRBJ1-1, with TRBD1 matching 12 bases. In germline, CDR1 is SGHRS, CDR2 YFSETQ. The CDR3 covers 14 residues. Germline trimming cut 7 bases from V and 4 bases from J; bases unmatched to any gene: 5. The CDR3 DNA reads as TGCGCCAGCGGGACAGGGGGCGCGGGCACTGAAGCTTTCTTT. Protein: CASGTGGAGTEAFF.

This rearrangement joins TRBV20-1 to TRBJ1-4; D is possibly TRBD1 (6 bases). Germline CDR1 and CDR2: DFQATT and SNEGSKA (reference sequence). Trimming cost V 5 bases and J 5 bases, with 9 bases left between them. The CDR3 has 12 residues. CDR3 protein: CSAGGQNEKLFF. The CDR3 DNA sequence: TGCAGTGCTGGTGGACAGAATGAAAAACTGTTTTTT.

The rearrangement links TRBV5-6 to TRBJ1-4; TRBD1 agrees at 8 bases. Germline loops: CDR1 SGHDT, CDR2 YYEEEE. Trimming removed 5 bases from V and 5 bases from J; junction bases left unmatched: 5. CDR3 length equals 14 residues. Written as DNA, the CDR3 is TGTGCCAGCAGTATACAGGGGGACAATGAAAAACTGTTTTTT. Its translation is CASSIQGDNEKLFF.

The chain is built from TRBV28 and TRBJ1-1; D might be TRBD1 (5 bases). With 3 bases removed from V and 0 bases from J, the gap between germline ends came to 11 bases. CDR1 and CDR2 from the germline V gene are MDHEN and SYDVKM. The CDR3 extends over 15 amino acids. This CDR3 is CASSFWGSMNTEAFF. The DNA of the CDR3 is TGTGCCAGCAGTTTCTGGGGCTCAATGAACACTGAAGCTTTCTTT.

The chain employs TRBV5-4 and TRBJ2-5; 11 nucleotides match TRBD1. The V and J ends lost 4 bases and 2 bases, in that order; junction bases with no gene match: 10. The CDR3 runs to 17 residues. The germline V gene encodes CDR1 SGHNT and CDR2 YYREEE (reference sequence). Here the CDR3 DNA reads TGTGCCAGCAGCACGACCGGACAGGGGGCCTCTCAAGAGACCCAGTACTTC. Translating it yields CASSTTGQGASQETQYF.

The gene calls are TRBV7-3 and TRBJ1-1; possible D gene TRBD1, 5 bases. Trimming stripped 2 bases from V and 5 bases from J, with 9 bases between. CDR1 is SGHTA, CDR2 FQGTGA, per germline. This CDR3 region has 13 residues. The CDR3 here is CASSLVRDTEAFF. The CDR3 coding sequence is TGTGCCAGCAGCTTAGTCAGGGATACTGAAGCTTTCTTT.

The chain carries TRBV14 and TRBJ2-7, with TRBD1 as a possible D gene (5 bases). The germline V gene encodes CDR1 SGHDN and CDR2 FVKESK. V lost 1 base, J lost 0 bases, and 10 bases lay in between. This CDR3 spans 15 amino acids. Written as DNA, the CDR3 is TGTGCCAGCAGCCAAGTTGACAGAAACTCCTACGAGCAGTACTTC. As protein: CASSQVDRNSYEQYF.

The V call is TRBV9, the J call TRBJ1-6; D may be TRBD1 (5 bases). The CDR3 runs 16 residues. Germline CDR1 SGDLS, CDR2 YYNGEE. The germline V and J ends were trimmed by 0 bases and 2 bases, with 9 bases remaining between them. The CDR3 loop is CASSVAQDTYNSPLHF. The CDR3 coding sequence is TGTGCCAGCAGCGTAGCCCAGGACACCTATAATTCACCCCTCCACTTT.

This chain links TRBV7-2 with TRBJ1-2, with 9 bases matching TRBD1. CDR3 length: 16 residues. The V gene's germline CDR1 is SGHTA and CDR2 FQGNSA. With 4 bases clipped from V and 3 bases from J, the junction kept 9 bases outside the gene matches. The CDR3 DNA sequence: TGTGCCAGCAGCTCGGACGGGACAGGGTTTGACTATGGCTACACCTTC. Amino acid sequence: CASSSDGTGFDYGYTF.

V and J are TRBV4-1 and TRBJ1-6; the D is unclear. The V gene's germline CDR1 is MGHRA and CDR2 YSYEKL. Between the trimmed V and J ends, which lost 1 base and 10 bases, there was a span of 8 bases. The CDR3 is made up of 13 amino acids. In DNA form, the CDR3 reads TGCGCCAGCAGCCAAGGAACGGTGTCACCCCTCCACTTT. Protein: CASSQGTVSPLHF.

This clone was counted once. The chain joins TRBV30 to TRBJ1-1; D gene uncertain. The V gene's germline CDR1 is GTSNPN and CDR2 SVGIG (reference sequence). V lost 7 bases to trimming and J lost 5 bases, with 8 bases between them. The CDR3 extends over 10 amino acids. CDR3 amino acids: CAFTATEAFF. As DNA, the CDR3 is TGTGCCTTCACCGCGACTGAAGCTTTCTTT.

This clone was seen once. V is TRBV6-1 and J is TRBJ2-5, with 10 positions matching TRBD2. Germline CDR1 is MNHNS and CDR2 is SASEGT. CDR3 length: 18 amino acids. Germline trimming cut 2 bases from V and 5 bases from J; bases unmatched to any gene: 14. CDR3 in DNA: TGTGCCAGCAGTGAATCTTGGACTAGCGGATTTACCGGGGAGACCCAGTACTTC. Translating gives CASSESWTSGFTGETQYF.

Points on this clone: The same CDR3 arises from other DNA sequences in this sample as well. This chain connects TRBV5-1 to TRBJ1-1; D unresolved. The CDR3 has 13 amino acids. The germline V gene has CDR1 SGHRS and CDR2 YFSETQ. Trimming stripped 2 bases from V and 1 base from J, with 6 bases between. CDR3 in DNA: TGCGCCAGCAGCTTTTCCGGGAACACTGAAGCTTTCTTT. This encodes CASSFSGNTEAFF. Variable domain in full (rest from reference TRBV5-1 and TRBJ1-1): KAGVTQTPRYLIKTRGQQVTLSCSPISGHRSVSWYQQTPGQGLQFLFEYFSETQRNKGNFPGRFSGRQFSNSRSEMNVSTLELGDSALYLCASSFSGNTEAFFGQGTRLTVV.